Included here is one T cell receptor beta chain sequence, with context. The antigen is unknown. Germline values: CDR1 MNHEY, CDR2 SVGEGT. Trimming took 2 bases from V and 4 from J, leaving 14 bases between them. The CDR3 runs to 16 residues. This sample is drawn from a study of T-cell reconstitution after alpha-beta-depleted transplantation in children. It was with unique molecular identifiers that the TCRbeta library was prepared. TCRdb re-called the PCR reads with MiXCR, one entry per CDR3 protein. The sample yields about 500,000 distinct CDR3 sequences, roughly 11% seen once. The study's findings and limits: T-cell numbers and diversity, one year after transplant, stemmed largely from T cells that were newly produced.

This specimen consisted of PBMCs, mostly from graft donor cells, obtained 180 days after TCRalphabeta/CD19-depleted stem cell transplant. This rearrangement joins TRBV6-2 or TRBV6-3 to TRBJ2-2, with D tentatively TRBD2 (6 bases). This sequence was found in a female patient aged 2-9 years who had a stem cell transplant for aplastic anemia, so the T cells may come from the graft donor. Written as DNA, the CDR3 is TGTGCCAGCAGTTACACCCGACTAGGGCTCACCGGGGAGCTGTTTTTT. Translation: CASSYTRLGLTGELFF.